This TCR beta chain was sequenced in a study of identical twins. Points from the study as a whole: The study based its conclusions on cross-sectional statistical analysis and did not follow the same donors. Whereas memory repertoires showed no such difference, abundant cord blood beta clonotypes carried fewer insertions. Possibly, invariant MAIT and iNKT cells partly confounded zero-insertion analyses.

Template switching, a step in the protocol, added a universal primer site, and cDNA carried unique molecular identifiers. TCRdb fed the 5' RACE reads into MiXCR, producing one record per CDR3 protein. This sample yields a few hundred thousand distinct CDR3 sequences, of which approximately 17% are seen a single time; about 12% belongs to the top ten. With regard to this clonotype: The antigen is undetermined.

The CDR3 runs to 15 residues. Deletions cut 0 bases from V and 3 bases from J, with 13 bases between. Germline values: CDR1 SGHRS, CDR2 YFSETQ. The chain has TRBV5-1 and TRBJ2-7; D is ambiguous. Sequencing was performed on naive T cells sorted from blood. This TCR came from a man in his fifties or sixties in good health. The chain's CDR3 is CASSLDWQIFYEQYF. The CDR3 DNA reads TGCGCCAGCAGCTTGGATTGGCAGATCTTCTACGAGCAGTACTTC.